What follows are 15 T cell receptor beta chains derived from one specimen sequenced in a study of sequential checkpoint blockade in melanoma. Sequenced by immunoSEQ multiplex PCR; TCRdb stores in-frame clones only, minus some. The table includes about 5,100 clones, around 75% detected once. Stated treatment: randomized to nivolumab then ipilimumab (arm A) or the reverse (arm B). The sequenced sample was CD8+ T cells sorted from blood (inferred from file names), obtained from a patient given nivolumab and ipilimumab in sequence. The receptors shown here come from a human patient with melanoma. Some clones in this sample may be carry-over from other donors' samples.

The CDR3 nucleotides are TGTGCCAGCAGCTCCCGAGGGAGAACTGAAGCTTTCTTT. Its translation is CASSSRGRTEAFF. The chain couples TRBV13 to TRBJ1-1; D gene ambiguous. Germline lookup yields CDR1 PRHDT and CDR2 FYEKMQ (reference sequence). The CDR3 is made up of 13 amino acids. The germline V and J ends were trimmed by 4 bases and 5 bases, with 11 bases remaining between them.

The chain is built from TRBV5-5 and TRBJ2-7; 7 nucleotides agree with TRBD1. The CDR3 is 14 amino acids. V lost 4 bases, J lost 3 bases, and 7 bases stayed unmatched. CDR1 is SGHKS, CDR2 YYEKEE, per germline (reference sequence). The DNA of the CDR3 is TGTGCCAGCAGCCGCCGCGGACAGGACTACGAGCAGTACTTC. Translated: CASSRRGQDYEQYF.

This chain joins TRBV27 and TRBJ1-2; 7 bases map to TRBD1. Losses at the gene ends were 3 bases for V and 6 bases for J; bases not matched to a gene: 7. Germline CDR1 is MNHEY and CDR2 is SMNVEV (reference sequence). The CDR3 is 14 amino acids. CDR3 region: CASSLTGSPHGYTF. The CDR3 DNA reads as TGTGCCAGCAGTTTGACAGGGAGCCCCCATGGCTACACCTTC.

The chain uses TRBV5-1 and TRBJ1-3; D gene unclear. The CDR3 sequence is 15 residues long. The V end was cut by 3 bases, the J end by 0 bases, with 10 bases between. Per the germline V gene, CDR1 is SGHRS and CDR2 is YFSETQ. The CDR3 sequence: CASSSFGISGNTIYF. The CDR3 DNA sequence: TGCGCCAGCAGCTCTTTCGGGATCTCTGGAAACACCATATATTTT.

CDR3 amino acids: CATSRTGSLAKNIQYF. The CDR3 nucleotides read TGTGCCACCAGCAGAACCGGGAGCCTAGCCAAAAACATTCAGTACTTC. The chain couples TRBV15 to TRBJ2-4, with D possibly being TRBD2 (6 bases). Germline V lookup: CDR1 LNHNV, CDR2 YYDKDF (reference sequence). With 2 bases removed from V and 0 bases from J, the gap between germline ends came to 11 bases. The CDR3 is 16 amino acids.

This clone was seen only once. The chain uses TRBV7-9 and TRBJ2-3; D is unclear. Trimming removed 5 bases at V and 11 bases at J, with 11 bases between. Germline-derived CDR1 and CDR2 are SEHNR and FQNEAQ (reference sequence). The CDR3 extends over 11 amino acids. The CDR3 bases are TGTGCCAGCAGCCGCACGCGGCAGCAGTATTTT. Protein product: CASSRTRQQYF.

This clone rates as medium-sized (0.01 to 0.1%). CDR3 in DNA: TGTGCCAGCAGCTCACCACTAGCGGGGGGAATGAATGAGCAGTTCTTC. It is translated as CASSSPLAGGMNEQFF. This rearrangement joins TRBV7-9 to TRBJ2-1, with 12 bases that match TRBD2. Germline V gene sequence: CDR1 SEHNR, CDR2 FQNEAQ (reference sequence). V lost 4 bases and J lost 7; bases outside the gene matches: 8. CDR3 size: 16 residues.

The rearrangement joins TRBV29-1 to TRBJ2-1; 7 nucleotides agree with TRBD2. The CDR3 is made up of 16 amino acids. J gave up 3 bases and V 3 bases, and 11 bases lay outside the gene matches. In germline, CDR1 is SQVTM, CDR2 ANQGSEA. CDR3 amino acids: CSVDSSGATYYNEQFF. The CDR3 DNA reads TGCAGCGTTGATTCGAGCGGGGCCACCTACTACAATGAGCAGTTCTTC.

This chain joins TRBV10-3 and TRBJ2-2, with unresolved D. Trimming removed 3 bases from V and 1 base from J, with 6 bases in between. Germline CDR1 ENHRY, CDR2 SYGVKD. The CDR3 has 14 amino acids. CDR3 DNA: TGTGCCATCAGTGATTATAAGAACACCGGGGAGCTGTTTTTT. It yields the protein CAISDYKNTGELFF.

This chain connects TRBV4-3 to TRBJ2-3; weak D call: TRBD2 (7 bases). The germline V gene has CDR1 LGHNA and CDR2 YSLEER. V was trimmed by 9 bases and J by 5 bases, leaving 18 bases between them. The CDR3 is made up of 14 amino acids. Here the CDR3 DNA reads TGCGCCAGTCGGAGGGGGGGGCGGGGAGATACGCAGTATTTT. Protein: CASRRGGRGDTQYF.

CDR3 region: CASSLGLASSGNTIYF. The CDR3 DNA sequence: TGTGCCAGCAGCTTAGGTTTGGCTAGCTCTGGAAACACCATATATTTT. The chain uses TRBV7-9 and TRBJ1-3, with D hard to call. This CDR3 has 16 residues. V dropped 1 base and J dropped 0 bases, with 10 bases sitting between them. In germline, CDR1 is SEHNR, CDR2 FQNEAQ (reference sequence).

The chain is built from TRBV9 and TRBJ1-1, with no clear D. Trimming pared 4 bases from V and 0 bases from J, leaving 13 bases between. CDR3 length: 15 residues. CDR1 is SGDLS, CDR2 YYNGEE, per germline. DNA of the CDR3: TGTGCCAGCAGCCCCCGATCCGGGGTGAACACTGAAGCTTTCTTT. Its translation: CASSPRSGVNTEAFF.

CDR3 nucleotide sequence: TGTGCCTGGAGTTCGCGACCCGGGGGCTATGGCTACACCTTC. It yields the protein CAWSSRPGGYGYTF. V and J are TRBV30 and TRBJ1-2, with D tentatively TRBD1 (5 bases). Germline CDR1 and CDR2: GTSNPN and SVGIG (reference sequence). The CDR3 is 14 residues long. V was cut by 2 bases and J by 4 bases, with 14 bases left in between. The variable domain in full, with the rest retrieved from reference TRBV30 and TRBJ1-2, is SQTIHQWPATLVQPVGSPLSLECTVEGTSNPNLYWYRQAAGRGLQLLFYSVGIGQISSEVPQNLSASRPQDRQFILSSKKLLLSDSGFYLCAWSSRPGGYGYTFGSGTRLTVV.

The J gene is TRBJ2-7, the V gene TRBV5-6; possible D gene TRBD1, 6 bases. The CDR3 runs 15 residues. Trimming stripped 4 bases from V and 6 bases from J, with 20 bases between. CDR1 is SGHDT, CDR2 YYEEEE, per germline. CDR3 nucleotide sequence: TGTGCCAGCAGCCCGGGGATTGACAGGAGGCTCGAGCAGTACTTC. Translation: CASSPGIDRRLEQYF.

This clone was seen more than once but under ten times. The J gene is TRBJ1-3, the V gene TRBV18; D unclear. CDR1 is KGHSH and CDR2 is LQKENI in the germline V gene. V was clipped by 3 bases and J by 1 base, with 13 bases between them. This CDR3 spans 16 amino acids. CDR3 DNA sequence: TGTGCCAGCTCACCTTCCAGTCCACATTCTGGAAACACCATATATTTT. As protein: CASSPSSPHSGNTIYF.